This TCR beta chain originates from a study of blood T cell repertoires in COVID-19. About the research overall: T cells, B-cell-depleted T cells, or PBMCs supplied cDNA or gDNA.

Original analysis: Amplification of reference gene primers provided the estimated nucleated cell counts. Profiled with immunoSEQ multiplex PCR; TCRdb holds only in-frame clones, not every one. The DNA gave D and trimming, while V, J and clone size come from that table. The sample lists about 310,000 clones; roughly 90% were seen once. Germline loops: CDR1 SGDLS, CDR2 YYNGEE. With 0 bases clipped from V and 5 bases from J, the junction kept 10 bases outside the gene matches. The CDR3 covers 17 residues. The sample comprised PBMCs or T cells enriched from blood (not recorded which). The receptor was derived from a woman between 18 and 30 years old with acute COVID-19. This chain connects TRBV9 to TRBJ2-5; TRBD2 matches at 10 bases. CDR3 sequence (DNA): TGTGCCAGCAGCGTAGCGAGCGGGAGGGTCTTCGCGGAGACCCAGTACTTC. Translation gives CASSVASGRVFAETQYF.